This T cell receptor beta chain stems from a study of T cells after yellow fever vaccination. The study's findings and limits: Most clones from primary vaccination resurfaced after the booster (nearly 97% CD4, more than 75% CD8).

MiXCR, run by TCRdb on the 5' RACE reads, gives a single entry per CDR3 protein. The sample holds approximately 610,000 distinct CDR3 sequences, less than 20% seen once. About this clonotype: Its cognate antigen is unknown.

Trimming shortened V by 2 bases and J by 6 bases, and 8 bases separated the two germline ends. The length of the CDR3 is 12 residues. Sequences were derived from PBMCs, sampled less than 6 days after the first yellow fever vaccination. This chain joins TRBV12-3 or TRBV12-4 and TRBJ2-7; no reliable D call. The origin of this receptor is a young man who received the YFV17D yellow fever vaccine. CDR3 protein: CASSLQRGEQYV. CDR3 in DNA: TGTGCCAGCAGTTTACAACGTGGCGAGCAGTACGTC.